This T cell receptor (beta chain) was obtained from a study of cytomegalovirus exposure and HLA in healthy donors. This PCR relied on a set of 60 Vbeta primers and 13 Jbeta primers. Produced via immunoSEQ multiplex PCR; TCRdb's table is partial and in-frame only. Its table lists some 120,000 clones. The CDR3 contains 11 residues. From germline, CDR1 is DFQATT and CDR2 SNEGSKA (reference sequence). The V end was cut by 6 bases, the J end by 10 bases, with 14 bases between. This chain joins TRBV20-1 and TRBJ2-3, with D uncertain. The sequenced sample was PBMCs. This receptor was obtained from a man younger than 45 in good health and CMV-seronegative. CDR3: CSADLAVAQYF. The CDR3 DNA follows: TGCAGTGCGGATCTTGCGGTGGCGCAGTATTTT.